There are a few counts of the clone carrying this T cell receptor (beta chain). Its antigen remains unidentified. The junction departs from germline at one end; a sequencing error may be responsible. These data belong to a study of T cells in Graves' hyperthyroidism and ophthalmopathy. Exclusion of a patient resulted from uncontrolled infection, other autoimmune disease, pregnancy or lactation. Used for diagnoses were clinical symptoms, serum thyroxine and TRAb, thyroid ultrasound and orbital computed tomography. RNA transcripts gave rise to amplified TCR beta CDR3 regions. In the first-round RT-PCR of the TCR CDR3, the HTBI primer set was used. TCRdb re-called the multiplex PCR reads through MiXCR, storing one row per CDR3 protein. The profile covers roughly 500,000 distinct CDR3 sequences, with around 50% appearing a single time and about 40% taken by the ten largest. Notes on the study in general: Most thyroid clonotypes expanded above 0.001 appeared in blood too.

This TCR was recovered from an adult woman with Graves' disease, either hyperthyroidism or ophthalmopathy (not recorded which). The sample consisted of peripheral blood or thyroid tissue (not recorded which).

The CDR3 is CASSLTQVANEELFF. The CDR3 DNA follows: TGTGCCAGCAGCTTAACACAGGTCGCGAATGAAGAACTGTTTTTT. V is TRBV7-3 and J is TRBJ1-4, with D tentatively TRBD1 (5 bases). The CDR3 has 15 amino acids. CDR1 is SGHTA, CDR2 FQGTGA, per germline. Based on the CDR3 plus reference TRBV7-3 and TRBJ1-4, the full variable domain is GAGVSQTPSNKVTEKGKYVELRCDPISGHTALYWYRQSLGQGPEFLIYFQGTGAADDSGLPNDRFFAVRPEGSVSTLKIQRTERGDSAVYLCASSLTQVANEELFFGSGTQLSVL.